The 20 T cell receptor beta chains reported below all come from one sample, sequenced in a study of Ad26.COV2.S vaccination and SARS-CoV-2 variants. This table comes from immunoSEQ multiplex PCR, and its TCRdb copy is limited to in-frame clones, with some not included. The sample records 300,000 to 400,000 clones, roughly 84% being singletons. The sample's treatment: some 20 received Ad26.COV2.S at low or high dose, single or two shots; roughly 5 received placebo; per-sample allocation not given. The study sampled participants on day 63 after the first vaccine or placebo injection. The sample was peripheral blood, taken in a trial of Ad26.COV2.S vaccine versus placebo. The source is a person aged 18-60 years who received the Ad26.COV2.S COVID-19 vaccine or a placebo.

In DNA, the CDR3 is TGTGCCAGCAGTTCCAATACTAACTATGGCTACACCTTC. Translation gives CASSSNTNYGYTF. This sequence joins TRBV6-6 and TRBJ1-2; D is ambiguous. Trimming took 4 bases from V and 0 from J, leaving 6 bases between them. The CDR3 consists of 13 residues. In germline, CDR1 is MNHNY, CDR2 SVGAGI (reference sequence).

V is TRBV9 and J is TRBJ2-2; no reliable D call. The CDR3 is made up of 16 amino acids. Trimming stripped 0 bases from V and 4 bases from J, with 13 bases between. The germline gives CDR1 SGDLS, CDR2 YYNGEE. CDR3 region: CASSVARQKGTGELFF. The CDR3 DNA is TGTGCCAGCAGCGTAGCTCGTCAAAAGGGCACCGGGGAGCTGTTTTTT.

The DNA of the CDR3 is TGTGCCAGCAGCCGCGGGGGATTGGGGGAGACCCAGTACTTC. As protein: CASSRGGLGETQYF. This sequence joins TRBV7-2 and TRBJ2-5, with 7 bases fitting TRBD2. Trimming removed 5 bases from V and 5 bases from J; junction bases left unmatched: 8. This CDR3 is built from 14 residues. Germline-derived CDR1 and CDR2 are SGHTA and FQGNSA.

The V gene is TRBV24-1, the J gene TRBJ2-5; D is perhaps TRBD1 (5 bases). Trimming shortened V by 1 base and J by 2 bases, and 10 bases separated the two germline ends. The CDR3 sequence is 15 residues long. Germline V lookup: CDR1 KGHDR, CDR2 SFDVKD. The CDR3 DNA reads TGTGCCACCAGTGATTTCCAGGGCAGACAAGAGACCCAGTACTTC. It specifies CATSDFQGRQETQYF.

This clone was found a few times. The CDR3 sequence: CASSRGLAGGTGELFF. The CDR3 DNA follows: TGTGCCAGCAGCCGGGGACTAGCGGGGGGCACCGGGGAGCTGTTTTTT. The genes are TRBV7-3 and TRBJ2-2, with 15 bases aligning to TRBD2. This CDR3 has 16 amino acids. The V segment lost 5 bases and the J segment 4 bases; nucleotides outside the gene matches: 2. Germline-derived CDR1 and CDR2 are SGHTA and FQGTGA.

V gene TRBV7-6 combines with J gene TRBJ2-5, with 8 bases that match TRBD2. This CDR3 region has 16 residues. The V segment lost 0 bases and the J segment 2 bases; nucleotides outside the gene matches: 5. The germline CDR1 and CDR2 sequences are SGHVS and FNYEAQ. DNA for the CDR3: TGTGCCAGCAGCTTAGCGGTCGGGGGGGCTCAAGAGACCCAGTACTTC. Protein sequence: CASSLAVGGAQETQYF.

The chain couples TRBV18 to TRBJ2-2; 8 bases agree with TRBD1. The germline V gene has CDR1 KGHSH and CDR2 LQKENI. The CDR3 has 17 amino acids. With V trimmed by 1 base and J by 4 bases, 8 bases remained unmatched. The CDR3 spells CASSPRLTGGSTGELFF. CDR3 DNA sequence: TGTGCCAGCTCACCACGTTTAACAGGGGGTAGCACCGGGGAGCTGTTTTTT.

The genes are TRBV27 and TRBJ2-7; unclear D gene. V lost 4 bases and J lost 6, with 16 bases in between. The CDR3 covers 14 residues. CDR1 is MNHEY, CDR2 SMNVEV, per germline (reference sequence). The CDR3 is CASSSSSLAIEQYF. The CDR3 coding sequence is TGTGCCAGCAGTTCCTCGTCCCTCGCTATCGAGCAGTACTTC.

The chain joins TRBV9 to TRBJ2-3; unclear D gene. Looked up from germline, CDR1 is SGDLS and CDR2 is YYNGEE. The CDR3 runs to 14 residues. Trimming took off 0 bases at V and 4 bases at J, with 9 bases between the two ends. This CDR3 reads CASSVGFRADTQYF. CDR3 DNA sequence: TGTGCCAGCAGCGTAGGGTTTAGGGCAGATACGCAGTATTTT. Combining the CDR3 with reference TRBV9 and TRBJ2-3 gives the whole variable domain DSGVTQTPKHLITATGQRVTLRCSPRSGDLSVYWYQQSLDQGLQFLIQYYNGEERAKGNILERFSAQQFPDLHSELNLSSLELGDSALYFCASSVGFRADTQYFGPGTRLTVL.

CDR3 sequence: CASSDTSRTSLTF. In DNA form, the CDR3 reads TGTGCCAGCAGTGACACTTCCCGGACCTCTTTAACCTTC. The genes are TRBV6-4 and TRBJ1-2; D remains unclear. The germline V gene encodes CDR1 MRHNA and CDR2 SNTAGT. This CDR3 has 13 residues. V was trimmed by 2 bases and J by 14 bases, leaving 18 bases between them.

This chain uses TRBV19 with TRBJ1-4; no firm D call. Germline lookup yields CDR1 LNHDA and CDR2 SQIVND (reference sequence). The V gene lost 6 bases and the J gene lost 6 bases, with 8 bases spanning the gap. There are 12 residues in the CDR3. CDR3 loop: CASRIRDEKLFF. Written as DNA, the CDR3 is TGTGCCAGTAGAATAAGGGATGAAAAACTGTTTTTT.

The chain recombines TRBV15 with TRBJ1-3; no clear D gene. In germline, CDR1 is LNHNV, CDR2 YYDKDF (reference sequence). V shed 0 bases and J shed 0 bases, with 6 bases lying between them. The CDR3 length is 15 residues. The CDR3 DNA follows: TGTGCCACCAGCAGAGATGTAACCTCTGGAAACACCATATATTTT. This encodes CATSRDVTSGNTIYF.

The CDR3 sequence: CASSKRLAGGPFNEQFF. The CDR3 nucleotides read TGTGCCAGCAGCAAGAGACTAGCGGGGGGGCCTTTCAATGAGCAGTTCTTC. J is TRBJ2-1 and V is TRBV21-1; the table's D call TRBD2 went unverified against the DNA. TRBV21-1 has pseudogene status. The CDR3 contains 17 residues.

CDR3 sequence: CASSLSGQGNTEAFF. CDR3 bases: TGCGCCAGCAGCTTGTCAGGACAGGGGAACACTGAAGCTTTCTTT. V gene TRBV5-1 combines with J gene TRBJ1-1; 8 bases map to TRBD1. Germline loops: CDR1 SGHRS, CDR2 YFSETQ. The CDR3 is made up of 15 amino acids. With 1 base clipped from V and 1 base from J, the junction kept 3 bases outside the gene matches.

The chain has TRBV2 and TRBJ1-2, with D perhaps TRBD1 (5 bases). V was shortened by 5 bases and J by 2 bases, with 15 bases between the two germline ends. This CDR3 is 15 amino acids long. The V gene's germline CDR1 is SNHLY and CDR2 FYNNEI. Written as DNA, the CDR3 is TGTGCCAGCAGTCGACCCGGGACGGTGAACTATGGCTACACCTTC. Translated, it gives CASSRPGTVNYGYTF. Together with reference TRBV2 and TRBJ1-2, the CDR3 gives the full variable domain: EPEVTQTPSHQVTQMGQEVILRCVPISNHLYFYWYRQILGQKVEFLVSFYNNEISEKSEIFDDQFSVERPDGSNFTLKIRSTKLEDSAMYFCASSRPGTVNYGYTFGSGTRLTVV.

The chain carries TRBV18 and TRBJ2-3, with unresolved D. Germline lookup yields CDR1 KGHSH and CDR2 LQKENI. Trimming took off 4 bases at V and 2 bases at J, with 7 bases between the two ends. The CDR3 covers 13 residues. CDR3: CASSQITTDTQYF. The DNA for the CDR3 is TGTGCCAGCTCACAAATTACCACAGATACGCAGTATTTT.

This clone was observed a handful of times. The rearrangement uses TRBV7-9 and TRBJ1-1; D gene unclear. Deletions cut 8 bases from V and 4 bases from J, with 11 bases between. Germline V CDR1 and CDR2: SEHNR, FQNEAQ (reference sequence). The CDR3 length is 12 residues. The CDR3: CASLYGSTEAFF. The CDR3 DNA reads TGTGCCAGCTTGTACGGGAGCACTGAAGCTTTCTTT.

The chain employs TRBV18 and TRBJ1-2; a weak D match, TRBD1 (5 bases). Germline V gives CDR1 KGHSH, CDR2 LQKENI. V dropped 1 base and J dropped 5 bases, with 23 bases sitting between them. The CDR3 is 18 amino acids. CDR3 nucleotides: TGTGCCAGCTCACCACTCAAGGTCCAGGGAGTCAGGGAGTATGGCTACACCTTC. It yields the protein CASSPLKVQGVREYGYTF. The complete variable domain, with remaining parts taken from reference TRBV18 and TRBJ1-2, reads NAGVMQNPRHLVRRRGQEARLRCSPMKGHSHVYWYRQLPEEGLKFMVYLQKENIIDESGMPKERFSAEFPKEGPSILRIQQVVRGDSAAYFCASSPLKVQGVREYGYTFGSGTRLTVV.

The chain has TRBV5-5 and TRBJ2-7; no definite D call. This CDR3 contains 14 residues. V lost 0 bases and J 2 bases, leaving 9 bases between the germline ends. The germline CDR1 and CDR2 sequences are SGHKS and YYEKEE (reference sequence). The CDR3 sequence is CASSLVVRPYEQYF. The CDR3 DNA is TGTGCCAGCAGCTTGGTAGTCAGGCCCTACGAGCAGTACTTC.

This chain links TRBV4-3 with TRBJ1-4; TRBD1 matches at 9 bases. This CDR3 has 18 residues. Germline trimming cut 2 bases from V and 7 bases from J; bases unmatched to any gene: 14. CDR1 and CDR2 (germline): LGHNA, YSLEER. The CDR3: CASSQLHAPGTGSEKLFF. The CDR3 nucleotides read TGCGCCAGCAGCCAACTTCACGCTCCCGGGACAGGGAGTGAAAAACTGTTTTTT.